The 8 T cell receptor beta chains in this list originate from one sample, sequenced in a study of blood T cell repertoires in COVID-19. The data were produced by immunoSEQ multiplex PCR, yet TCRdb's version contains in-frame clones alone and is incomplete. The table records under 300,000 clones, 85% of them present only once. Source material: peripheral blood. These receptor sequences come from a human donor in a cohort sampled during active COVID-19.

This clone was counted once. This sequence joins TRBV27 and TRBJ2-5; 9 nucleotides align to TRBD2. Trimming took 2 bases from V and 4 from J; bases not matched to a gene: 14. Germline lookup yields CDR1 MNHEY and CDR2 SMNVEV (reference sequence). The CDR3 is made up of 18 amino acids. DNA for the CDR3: TGTGCCAGCAGTTTAAGTCCCGGTAGCGGGAGTTTAAGAGAGACCCAGTACTTC. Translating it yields CASSLSPGSGSLRETQYF.

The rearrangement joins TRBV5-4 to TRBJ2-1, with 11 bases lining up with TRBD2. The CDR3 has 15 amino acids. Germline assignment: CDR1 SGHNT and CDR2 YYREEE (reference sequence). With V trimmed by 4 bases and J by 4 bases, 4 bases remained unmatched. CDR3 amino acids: CASSPGTSGYNEQFF. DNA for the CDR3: TGTGCCAGCAGCCCCGGGACTAGCGGATACAATGAGCAGTTCTTC.

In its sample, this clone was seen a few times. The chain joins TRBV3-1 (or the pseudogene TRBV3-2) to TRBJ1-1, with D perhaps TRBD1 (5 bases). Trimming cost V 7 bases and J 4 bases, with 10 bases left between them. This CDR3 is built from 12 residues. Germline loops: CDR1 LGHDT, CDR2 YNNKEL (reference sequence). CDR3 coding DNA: TGTGCCAGCACTCAGGGTGGCACTGAAGCTTTCTTT. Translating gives CASTQGGTEAFF.

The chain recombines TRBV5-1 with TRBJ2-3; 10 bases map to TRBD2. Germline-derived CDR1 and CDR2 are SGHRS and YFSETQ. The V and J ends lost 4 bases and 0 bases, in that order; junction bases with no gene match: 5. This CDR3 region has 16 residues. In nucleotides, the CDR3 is TGCGCCAGCAGCCTGATGACTAGCGGGAGCACAGATACGCAGTATTTT. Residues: CASSLMTSGSTDTQYF.

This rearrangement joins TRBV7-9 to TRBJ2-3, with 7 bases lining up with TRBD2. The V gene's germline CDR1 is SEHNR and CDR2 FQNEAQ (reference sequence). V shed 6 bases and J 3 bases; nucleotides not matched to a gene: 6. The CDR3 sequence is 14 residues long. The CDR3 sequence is CASRESGTTDTQYF. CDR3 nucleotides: TGTGCCAGCAGGGAAAGCGGGACGACAGATACGCAGTATTTT. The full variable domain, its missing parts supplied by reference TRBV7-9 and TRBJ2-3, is DTGVSQNPRHKITKRGQNVTFRCDPISEHNRLYWYRQTLGQGPEFLTYFQNEAQLEKSRLLSDRFSAERPKGSFSTLEIQRTEQGDSAMYLCASRESGTTDTQYFGPGTRLTVL.

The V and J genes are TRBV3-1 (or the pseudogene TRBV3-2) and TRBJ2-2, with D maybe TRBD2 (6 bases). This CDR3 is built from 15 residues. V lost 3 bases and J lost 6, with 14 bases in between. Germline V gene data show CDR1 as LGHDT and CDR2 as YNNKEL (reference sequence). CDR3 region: CASSQAGLTAGELFF. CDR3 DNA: TGTGCCAGCAGCCAGGCGGGGCTGACCGCCGGGGAGCTGTTTTTT.

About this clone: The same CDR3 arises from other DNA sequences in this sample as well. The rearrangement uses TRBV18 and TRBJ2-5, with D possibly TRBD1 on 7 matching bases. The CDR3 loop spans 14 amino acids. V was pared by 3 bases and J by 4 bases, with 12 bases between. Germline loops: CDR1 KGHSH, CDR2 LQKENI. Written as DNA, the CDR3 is TGTGCCAGCTCACCGCAGGGGGGCCTAGAGACCCAGTACTTC. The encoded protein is CASSPQGGLETQYF.

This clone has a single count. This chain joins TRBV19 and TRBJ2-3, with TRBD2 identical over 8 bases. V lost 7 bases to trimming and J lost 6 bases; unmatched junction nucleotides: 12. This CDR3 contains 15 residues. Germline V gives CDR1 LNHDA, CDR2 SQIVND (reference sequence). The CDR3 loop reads CASTSGGGGRDTQYF. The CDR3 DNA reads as TGTGCCAGTACCTCTGGTGGCGGGGGGCGGGATACGCAGTATTTT.